This TCR beta chain was found in a study of Ad26.COV2.S vaccination and SARS-CoV-2 variants. TCRdb keeps only in-frame clones here, not all; method: immunoSEQ multiplex PCR. Of roughly 510,000 clones listed, around nine tenths are singletons. This sample's treatment: roughly 20 received Ad26.COV2.S at low or high dose, single or two shots; several received placebo; per-sample allocation not given. Sampling was done on day 63 after the first vaccine or placebo injection. Germline loops: CDR1 KGHDR, CDR2 SFDVKD. This CDR3 is built from 11 residues. Trimming removed 6 bases from V and 8 bases from J, with 9 bases in between.

Sequenced here: peripheral blood, sampled in a trial of Ad26.COV2.S vaccine versus placebo. This receptor was taken from a person between 18 and 59 years old who received the Ad26.COV2.S COVID-19 vaccine or a placebo. The chain employs TRBV24-1 and TRBJ1-1, with D unresolved. The CDR3 sequence: CATSIRVEAFF. For the CDR3, the DNA is TGTGCCACCAGTATAAGGGTGGAAGCTTTCTTT.